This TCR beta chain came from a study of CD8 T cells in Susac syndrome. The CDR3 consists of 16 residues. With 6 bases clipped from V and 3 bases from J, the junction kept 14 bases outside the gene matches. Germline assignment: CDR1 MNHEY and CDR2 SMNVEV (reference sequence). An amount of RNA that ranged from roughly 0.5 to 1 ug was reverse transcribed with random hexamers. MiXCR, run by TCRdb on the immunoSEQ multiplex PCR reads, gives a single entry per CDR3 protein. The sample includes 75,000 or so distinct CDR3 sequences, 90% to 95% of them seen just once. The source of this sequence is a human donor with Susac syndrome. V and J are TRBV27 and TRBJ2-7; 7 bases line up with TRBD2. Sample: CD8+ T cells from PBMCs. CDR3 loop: CASSPSGGLVVYEQYF. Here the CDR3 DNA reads TGTGCCAGCAGCCCCTCCGGGGGGTTAGTTGTCTACGAGCAGTACTTC.